This TCR beta chain was obtained from a study of blood T cell repertoires in COVID-19. Original methodology: Reference gene primer amplification in the assay estimated nucleated cell counts. The data were produced by immunoSEQ multiplex PCR, yet TCRdb's version contains in-frame clones alone and is incomplete. D and trimming were read from the DNA, whereas the V and J calls and clone size are those reported in that table. The sample has some 130,000 clones; approximately 79% are singletons. The source of this sequence is a man aged 55 to 70 with acute or convalescent COVID-19. The sequenced material came from peripheral blood.

The CDR3 loop reads CASSQAPATAYEQYF. The CDR3 nucleotides read TGTGCCAGCAGCCAGGCTCCAGCGACTGCCTACGAGCAGTACTTC. This rearrangement joins TRBV3-1 (or the pseudogene TRBV3-2) to TRBJ2-7; D not certain. Germline CDR1 LGHDT, CDR2 YNNKEL (reference sequence). CDR3 length equals 15 residues. V dropped 3 bases and J dropped 2 bases, with 14 bases sitting between them.